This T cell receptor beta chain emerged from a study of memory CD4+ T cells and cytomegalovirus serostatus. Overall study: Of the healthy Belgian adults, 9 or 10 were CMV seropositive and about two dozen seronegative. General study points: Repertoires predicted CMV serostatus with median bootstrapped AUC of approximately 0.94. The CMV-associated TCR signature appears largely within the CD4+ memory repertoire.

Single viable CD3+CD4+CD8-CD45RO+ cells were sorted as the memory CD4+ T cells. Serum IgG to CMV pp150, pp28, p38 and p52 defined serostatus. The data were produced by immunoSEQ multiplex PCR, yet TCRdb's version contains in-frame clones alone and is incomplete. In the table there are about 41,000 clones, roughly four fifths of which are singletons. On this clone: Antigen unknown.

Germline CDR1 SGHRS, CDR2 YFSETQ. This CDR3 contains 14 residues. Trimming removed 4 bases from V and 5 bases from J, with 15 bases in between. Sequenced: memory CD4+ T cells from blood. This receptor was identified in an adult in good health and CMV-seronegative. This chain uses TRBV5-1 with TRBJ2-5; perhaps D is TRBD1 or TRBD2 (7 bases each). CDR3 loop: CASSKGTAGETQYF. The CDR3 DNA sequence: TGCGCCAGCAGCAAGGGGACAGCGGGGGAGACCCAGTACTTC.